These T cell receptor beta chains were read from a single sample in a study of cytotoxic CD8 clonotypes in ibrutinib-treated CLL. Produced via immunoSEQ multiplex PCR; TCRdb's table is partial and in-frame only. Of 120,000 to 150,000 clones in the sample, 77% were seen once. Specimen: PBMCs, collected after 12 months of ibrutinib treatment. The receptors here all came from a human donor with chronic lymphocytic leukemia. The CDR3 runs from the conserved cysteine through the conserved F or W. The D gene is left open where the match is weak. For some rows the clone size is stated as once, few or many, or as a class when expanded; others skip it.

v_call	clone_size	j_call	d_call	cdr3_nt	cdr3_aa
TRBV15	NA	TRBJ1-5	NA	TGTGCCACCAGCAGAGATCGGGGAACTTATCAGCCCCAGCATTTT	CATSRDRGTYQPQHF
TRBV5-6	few	TRBJ1-1	NA	TGTGCCAGCAGCTTGATGACACAATCGGGACGGAGCACTGAAGCTTTCTTT	CASSLMTQSGRSTEAFF
TRBV27	NA	TRBJ1-6	NA	TGTGCCAGCAGTTCCGCGGGCCAGTACTATAATTCACCCCTCCACTTT	CASSSAGQYYNSPLHF
TRBV11-1	NA	TRBJ2-7	TRBD2	TGTGCCAGCAGCTTTATCTTAGGGAGCAGCGGGAACGAGCAGTACTTC	CASSFILGSSGNEQYF
TRBV7-9	NA	TRBJ2-7	TRBD2	TGTGCCAGCAGTTACGGGACTAGCGGGTACGAGCAGTACTTC	CASSYGTSGYEQYF
TRBV28	NA	TRBJ2-1	NA	TGTGCCAGCAGTTTGAGTTTCTCCTACAATGAGCAGTTCTTC	CASSLSFSYNEQFF
TRBV6-1	NA	TRBJ2-7	NA	TGTGCCAGCAGTGAAATTTTCACAGGTTTGGTCGAGCAGTACTTC	CASSEIFTGLVEQYF
TRBV27	NA	TRBJ2-1	NA	TGTGCCAGCACCTCGGGGGGCGAGCAGTTCTTC	CASTSGGEQFF
TRBV27	once	TRBJ2-7	NA	TGTGCCAGCAGTTTGACAGGCCCTGGGAACTACGAGCAGTACTTC	CASSLTGPGNYEQYF
TRBV7-2	NA	TRBJ2-7	TRBD1	TGTGCCAGCAGCCTCTTGTGGGGACAGGCCACCTACGAGCAGTACTTC	CASSLLWGQATYEQYF
TRBV27	NA	TRBJ1-2	NA	TGTGCCAGCAGTTCCAGCCTACAGGGCTTTAACTATGGCTACACCTTC	CASSSSLQGFNYGYTF
TRBV4-1	NA	TRBJ2-7	TRBD1	TGCGCCAGCAGCCAACGGACAGGGCACGAGCAGTACTTC	CASSQRTGHEQYF
TRBV28	few	TRBJ1-5	NA	TGTGCCAGCCGTAGACAAGGCAATCAGCCCCAGCATTTT	CASRRQGNQPQHF
TRBV9	NA	TRBJ2-7	TRBD2	TGTGCCAGCAGCGTAGGGAGCGGGAGTTACGAGCAGTACTTC	CASSVGSGSYEQYF
TRBV10-3	NA	TRBJ1-5	NA	TGTGGGGCAAAGGGGGGTACCGGACAGCCCCAGCATTTT	CGAKGGTGQPQHF
TRBV19	NA	TRBJ1-4	NA	TGTGCCAGTAGTCCCCCCCGGAGTAATGAAAAACTGTTTTTT	CASSPPRSNEKLFF
TRBV30	many	TRBJ1-3	NA	TGTGCCTGGAGTGCACACTCTGGAAACACCATATATTTT	CAWSAHSGNTIYF
TRBV11-3	NA	TRBJ2-7	NA	TGTGCCAGCAGCTTGGAGCAGGGCCATACCTACGAGCAGTACTTC	CASSLEQGHTYEQYF
TRBV6-5	once	TRBJ2-7	NA	TGTGCCAGCAGTTACCGCCCATACGCCTCCTACGAGCAGTACTTC	CASSYRPYASYEQYF
TRBV28	NA	TRBJ1-1	NA	TGTGCCAGCAGTTCCGCCGGCCCAGGAAACACTGAAGCTTTCTTT	CASSSAGPGNTEAFF
TRBV2	NA	TRBJ2-5	NA	TGTGCCAGCAGGACGGGACTTGGGGAGACCCAGTACTTC	CASRTGLGETQYF
TRBV5-5	NA	TRBJ2-1	TRBD2	TGTGCCAGCAGTTTTGGACTAGCGGGGGGGACCGGGTCCCTTAATGAGCAGTTCTTC	CASSFGLAGGTGSLNEQFF
TRBV13	NA	TRBJ2-1	NA	TGTGCCAGCAGCCCCGGGGAAGCGGGCTATGAGCAGTTCTTC	CASSPGEAGYEQFF
TRBV9	NA	TRBJ2-7	TRBD1	TGTGCCAGCAGCGTAGCTAGGGACAGGGAAGGAGGAGAGCAGTACTTC	CASSVARDREGGEQYF
TRBV4-3	NA	TRBJ2-7	NA	TGCGCCAGCAGCCAAGGGACAGTTACCTACGAGCAGTACTTC	CASSQGTVTYEQYF
TRBV7-9	NA	TRBJ2-7	TRBD2	TGTGCCAGCAGCCCATCTAGCGGGACCGTGTCTTACGAGCAGTACTTC	CASSPSSGTVSYEQYF
TRBV6-6	NA	TRBJ2-7	NA	TGTGCCAGCAGCCAACAGGCCTCCTACGAGCAGTACTTC	CASSQQASYEQYF
TRBV6-5	few	TRBJ2-7	NA	TGTGCCAGCAGTGGGGGGGGGCGGCCCTACGAGCAGTACTTC	CASSGGGRPYEQYF
TRBV6-5	NA	TRBJ1-2	NA	TGTGCCAGCAGTTACGGCCCGTGGGGTTATGGCTACACCTTC	CASSYGPWGYGYTF
TRBV7-2	NA	TRBJ1-2	TRBD1	TGTGCCAGCAGCCATACCTTTGGACAGGGAGACTATGGCTACACCTTC	CASSHTFGQGDYGYTF
TRBV11-1	NA	TRBJ2-1	NA	TGTGCCAGCAGCGTGCGGACTCCCGACAATCAGCAGTTCTTC	CASSVRTPDNQQFF
TRBV2	NA	TRBJ1-5	NA	TGTGCCAGCGCCAGCTGGGGGGAAGGTCAGCCCCAGCATTTT	CASASWGEGQPQHF
TRBV27	NA	TRBJ1-6	NA	TGTGCCAGCAGGTCACAGGGCTCTTGGAATTCACCCCTCCACTTT	CASRSQGSWNSPLHF
TRBV5-5	NA	TRBJ1-2	NA	TGTGCCAGCAGCCCTTTAGCCCAGGGCTACTATGGCTACACCTTC	CASSPLAQGYYGYTF
TRBV9	NA	TRBJ2-2	TRBD1	TGTGCCAGCAGCCCAGACAGGGGGAACACCGGGGAGCTGTTTTTT	CASSPDRGNTGELFF
TRBV5-5	many	TRBJ1-2	NA	TGTGCCAGCAGCTTGCGTCTGGACAGTGCTTATGGCTACACCTTC	CASSLRLDSAYGYTF
TRBV19	NA	TRBJ2-5	TRBD2	TGTGCCAGTAGTATAGTAGTAGCGGGCCAAGAGACCCAGTACTTC	CASSIVVAGQETQYF
TRBV11-3	NA	TRBJ1-5	TRBD1	TGTGCCAGCAACATCCGACTATTACAGGGGGCAGCTCAGCCCCAGCATTTT	CASNIRLLQGAAQPQHF
TRBV11-2	NA	TRBJ2-7	NA	TGTGCCAGCAGCTTAGCAGGGGCGACCTACGAGCAGTACTTC	CASSLAGATYEQYF
TRBV5-4	NA	TRBJ2-5	NA	TGTGCCAGCAGCCCCCGGATGGGCGGGGCCCAAGAGACCCAGTACTTC	CASSPRMGGAQETQYF
TRBV11-2	NA	TRBJ2-7	TRBD1	TGTGCCAGCAGCTTAGATCCCGCCAGGGGGCGGCAGCAGTACTTC	CASSLDPARGRQQYF
TRBV5-1	once	TRBJ1-2	TRBD1	TGCGCCAGCAGCTTACCGACAGGGAAGGGAAATGGCTACACCTTC	CASSLPTGKGNGYTF
TRBV28	NA	TRBJ2-3	NA	TGTGCCAGCTTGCGACAGGGCACAGATACGCAGTATTTT	CASLRQGTDTQYF
TRBV4-1	NA	TRBJ1-1	NA	TGCGCCAGCAGCCAAGAGGGTCGGGACACTGAAGCTTTCTTT	CASSQEGRDTEAFF
TRBV2	NA	TRBJ1-3	NA	TGTGCCAGCAGCTACATGAGCTCTGGAAACACCATATATTTT	CASSYMSSGNTIYF
TRBV9	NA	TRBJ1-2	NA	TGTGCCAGCAGCGTACCTGGTGGGGCATCCTATACTAACTATGGCTACACCTTC	CASSVPGGASYTNYGYTF
TRBV6-5	few	TRBJ1-1	TRBD1	TGTGCCAGCAGGCGGTTACAGGGGGACACTGAAGCTTTCTTT	CASRRLQGDTEAFF
TRBV27	once	TRBJ2-2	NA	TGTGCCAGCAGTTTATTTGCCGGGGAGCTGTTTTTT	CASSLFAGELFF
TRBV5-1	NA	TRBJ2-6	NA	TGCGCCAGCAGCCCGGATGGGACTGAAAACTTCTCTGGGGCCAACGTCCTGACTTTC	CASSPDGTENFSGANVLTF
TRBV5-4	once	TRBJ2-7	NA	TGTGCCAGCAGCTTGCTTGGGGGCCCTAATCCCTACGAGCAGTACTTC	CASSLLGGPNPYEQYF
TRBV2	NA	TRBJ2-7	NA	TGTGCCAGCAGTGACAGGGCAGTGTACGAGCAGTACTTC	CASSDRAVYEQYF
TRBV28	NA	TRBJ1-1	NA	TGTGCCAGCAGTTACGGAACTCGGAGCTATGAAGCTTTCTTT	CASSYGTRSYEAFF
TRBV5-6	NA	TRBJ2-3	NA	TGTGCCAGCAGTTCCGGGACCAGCACAGATACGCAGTATTTT	CASSSGTSTDTQYF
TRBV7-9	NA	TRBJ1-4	NA	TGTGCCAGCAACGCAGGGGCAGGAAAGGAAAAACTGTTTTTT	CASNAGAGKEKLFF
TRBV5-1	NA	TRBJ1-5	NA	TGCGCCAGCAGCTTCTTCGGCGGCAATCAGCCCCAGCATTTT	CASSFFGGNQPQHF
TRBV6-1	NA	TRBJ1-6	NA	TGTGCCAGCAGTGAACTACCCTCATCTAGCTCCTATAATTCACCCCTCCACTTT	CASSELPSSSSYNSPLHF
TRBV7-3	NA	TRBJ2-3	NA	TGTGCCAGCAGTCCTACTAGGGCAGATACGCAGTATTTT	CASSPTRADTQYF
TRBV11-1	NA	TRBJ2-7	NA	TGTGCCAGCAGCTCCTACGAGCAGTACTTC	CASSSYEQYF
TRBV15	NA	TRBJ1-1	TRBD1	TGTGCCACCACCGACCAAGGGACAGGGGGCACTGAAGCTTTCTTT	CATTDQGTGGTEAFF